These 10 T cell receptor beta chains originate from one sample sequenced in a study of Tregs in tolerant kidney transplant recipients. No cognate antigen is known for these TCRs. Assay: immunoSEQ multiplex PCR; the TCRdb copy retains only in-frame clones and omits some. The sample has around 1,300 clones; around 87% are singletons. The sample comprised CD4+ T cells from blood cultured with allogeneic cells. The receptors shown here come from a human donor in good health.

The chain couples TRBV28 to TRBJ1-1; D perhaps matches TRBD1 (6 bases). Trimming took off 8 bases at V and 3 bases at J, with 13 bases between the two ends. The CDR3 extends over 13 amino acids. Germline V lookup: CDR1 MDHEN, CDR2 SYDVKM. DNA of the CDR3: TGTGCCAGCCTCCCCCAGGGGTACACTGAAGCTTTCTTT. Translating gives CASLPQGYTEAFF.

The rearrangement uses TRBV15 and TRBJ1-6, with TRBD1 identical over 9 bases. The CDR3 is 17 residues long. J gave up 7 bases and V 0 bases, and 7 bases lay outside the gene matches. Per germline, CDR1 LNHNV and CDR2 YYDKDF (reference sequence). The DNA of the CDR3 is TGTGCCACCAGCAGAGACGGACAAGGGACAGGGAATTCACCCCTCCACTTT. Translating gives CATSRDGQGTGNSPLHF.

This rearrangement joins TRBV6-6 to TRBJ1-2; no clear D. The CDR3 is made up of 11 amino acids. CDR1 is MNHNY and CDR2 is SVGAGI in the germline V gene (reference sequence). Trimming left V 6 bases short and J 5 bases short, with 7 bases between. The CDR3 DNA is TGTGCCAGCAGGGTCTATTATGGCTACACCTTC. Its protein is CASRVYYGYTF.

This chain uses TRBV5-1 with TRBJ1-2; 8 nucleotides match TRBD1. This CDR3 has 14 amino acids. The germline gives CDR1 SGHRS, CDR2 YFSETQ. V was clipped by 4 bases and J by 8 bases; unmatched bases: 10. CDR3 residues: CASSGRTGSGGYTF. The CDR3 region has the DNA TGCGCCAGCAGCGGACGGACAGGGTCCGGGGGCTACACCTTC.

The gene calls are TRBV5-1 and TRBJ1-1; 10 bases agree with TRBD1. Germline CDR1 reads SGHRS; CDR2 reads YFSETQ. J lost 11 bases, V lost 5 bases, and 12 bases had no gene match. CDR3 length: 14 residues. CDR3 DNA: TGCGCCAGCAGACCAACGACAGGGGGCGAGAGGGCTTTCTTT. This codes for CASRPTTGGERAFF.

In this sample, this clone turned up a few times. The CDR3 region is CASTRDRGETGELFF. In DNA form, the CDR3 reads TGCGCCAGCACTCGGGACAGGGGAGAAACCGGGGAGCTGTTTTTT. This rearrangement joins TRBV5-1 to TRBJ2-2; 10 bases align to TRBD1. CDR1 and CDR2 (germline): SGHRS, YFSETQ. CDR3 length equals 15 residues. With 6 bases clipped from V and 5 bases from J, the junction kept 7 bases outside the gene matches.

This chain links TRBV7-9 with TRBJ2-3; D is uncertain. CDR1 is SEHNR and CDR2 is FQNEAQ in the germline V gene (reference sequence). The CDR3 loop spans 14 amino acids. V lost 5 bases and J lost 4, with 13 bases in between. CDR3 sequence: CASSRYSLADTQYF. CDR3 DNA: TGTGCCAGCAGCCGGTATAGTCTCGCAGATACGCAGTATTTT.

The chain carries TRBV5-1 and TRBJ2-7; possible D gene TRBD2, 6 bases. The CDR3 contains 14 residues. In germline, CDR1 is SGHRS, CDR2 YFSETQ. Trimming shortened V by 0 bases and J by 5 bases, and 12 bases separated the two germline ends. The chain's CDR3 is CASSLGAGSNEQYF. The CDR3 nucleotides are TGCGCCAGCAGCTTGGGTGCGGGGTCGAACGAGCAGTACTTC.

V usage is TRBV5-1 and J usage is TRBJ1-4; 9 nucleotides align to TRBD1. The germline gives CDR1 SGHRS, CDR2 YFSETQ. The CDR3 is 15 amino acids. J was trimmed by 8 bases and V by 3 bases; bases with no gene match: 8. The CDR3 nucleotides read TGCGCCAGCAGCTCAACAGGGGGCGTGGTGGAAAAACTGTTTTTT. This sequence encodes CASSSTGGVVEKLFF.

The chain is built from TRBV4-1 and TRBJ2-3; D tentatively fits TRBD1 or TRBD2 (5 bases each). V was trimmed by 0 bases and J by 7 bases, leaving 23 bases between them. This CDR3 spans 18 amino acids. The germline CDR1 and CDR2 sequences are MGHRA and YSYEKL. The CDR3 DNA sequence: TGCGCCAGCAGCCAAGATTTGGGGCTAGGGGACCACTTTAATACGCAGTATTTT. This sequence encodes CASSQDLGLGDHFNTQYF.